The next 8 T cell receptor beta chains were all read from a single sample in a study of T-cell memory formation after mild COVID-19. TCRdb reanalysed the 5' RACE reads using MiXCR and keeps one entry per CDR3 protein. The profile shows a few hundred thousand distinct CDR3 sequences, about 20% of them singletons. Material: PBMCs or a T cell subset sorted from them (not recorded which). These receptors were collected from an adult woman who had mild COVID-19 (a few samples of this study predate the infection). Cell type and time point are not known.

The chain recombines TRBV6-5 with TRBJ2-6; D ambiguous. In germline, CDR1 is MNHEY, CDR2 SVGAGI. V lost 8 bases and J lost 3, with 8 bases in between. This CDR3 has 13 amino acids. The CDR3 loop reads CASARLGANVLTF. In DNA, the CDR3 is TGTGCCAGCGCGAGGCTTGGGGCCAACGTCCTGACTTTC.

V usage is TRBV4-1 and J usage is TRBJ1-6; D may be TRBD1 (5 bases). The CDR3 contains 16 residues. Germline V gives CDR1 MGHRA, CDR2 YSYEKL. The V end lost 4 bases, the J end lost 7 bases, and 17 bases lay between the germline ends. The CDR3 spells CASSPPGGSVNSPLHF. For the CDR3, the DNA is TGCGCCAGCAGCCCCCCGGGGGGATCAGTAAATTCACCCCTCCACTTT.

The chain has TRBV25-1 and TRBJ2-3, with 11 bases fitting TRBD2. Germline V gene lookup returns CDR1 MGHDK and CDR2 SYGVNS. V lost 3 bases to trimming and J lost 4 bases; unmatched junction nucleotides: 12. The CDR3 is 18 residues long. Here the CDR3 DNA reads TGTGCCAGCAGTGAGGGGGCAATAGCGGGAGGGCCCTCAGATACGCAGTATTTT. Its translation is CASSEGAIAGGPSDTQYF.

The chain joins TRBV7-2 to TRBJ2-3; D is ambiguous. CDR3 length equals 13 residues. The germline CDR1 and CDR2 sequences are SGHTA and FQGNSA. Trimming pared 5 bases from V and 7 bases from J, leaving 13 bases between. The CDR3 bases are TGTGCCAGCAGCGCCCCTCCCGTGAATACGCAGTATTTT. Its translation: CASSAPPVNTQYF. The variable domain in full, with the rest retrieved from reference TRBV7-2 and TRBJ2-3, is GAGVSQSPSNKVTEKGKDVELRCDPISGHTALYWYRQSLGQGLEFLIYFQGNSAPDKSGLPSDRFSAERTGGSVSTLTIQRTQQEDSAVYLCASSAPPVNTQYFGPGTRLTVL.

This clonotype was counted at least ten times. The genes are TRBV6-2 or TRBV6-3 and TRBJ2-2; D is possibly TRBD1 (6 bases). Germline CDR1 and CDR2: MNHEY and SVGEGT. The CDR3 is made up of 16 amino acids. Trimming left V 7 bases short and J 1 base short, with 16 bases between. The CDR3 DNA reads TGTGCCAGCACTAGATTGGGGACACTGAACACCGGGGAGCTGTTTTTT. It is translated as CASTRLGTLNTGELFF.

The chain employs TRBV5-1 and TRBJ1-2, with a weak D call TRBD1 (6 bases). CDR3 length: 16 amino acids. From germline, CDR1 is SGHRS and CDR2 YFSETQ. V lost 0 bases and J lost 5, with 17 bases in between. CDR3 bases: TGCGCCAGCAGCTTGGGGACAGACCTCGACCCGTATGGCTACACCTTC. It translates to CASSLGTDLDPYGYTF.

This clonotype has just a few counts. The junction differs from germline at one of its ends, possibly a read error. The CDR3 coding sequence is TGTGCCAGTAGTGTAGAGGACGGAATCAACTACGAGCAGTACTTC. Protein: CASSVEDGINYEQYF. The chain links TRBV19 to TRBJ2-7, with D unresolved. Germline V CDR1 and CDR2: LNHDA, SQIVND (reference sequence). This CDR3 spans 15 amino acids.

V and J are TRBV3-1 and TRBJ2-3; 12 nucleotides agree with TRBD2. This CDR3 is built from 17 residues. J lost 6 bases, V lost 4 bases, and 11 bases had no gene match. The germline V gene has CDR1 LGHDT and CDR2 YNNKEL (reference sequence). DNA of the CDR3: TGTGCCAGCAGCCCCTCAGTGACTAGCGGGAGATCGGATACGCAGTATTTT. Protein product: CASSPSVTSGRSDTQYF.